This TCR beta chain was identified in a study of neurological immune-mediated disorders (dated by TCRdb to the late 2010s). In the study overall: Using UMI-based sequencing, the study compared peripheral blood TCR-beta repertoires from patients with HTLV-I-associated myelopathy (HAM/TSP), patients with multiple sclerosis, and healthy controls. The cohort comprised around 70 subjects: roughly 15 HAM/TSP patients, roughly 34 multiple sclerosis patients and 20 healthy controls. The 90 to 110 TCR-beta libraries included longitudinal samples, technical triplicates and paired sorted CD4+ and CD8+ T-cell subsets alongside PBMC samples. Longitudinal HAM/TSP and healthy donors were sampled at 3 time-points each (roughly 3-45 month intervals).

This clonotype was counted a few times. The specificity of this receptor is unknown. The record has no base qualities; no much larger clone is one base away. Reading the germline V gene gives CDR1 MGHDK and CDR2 SYGVNS. The CDR3 goes from the cysteine to the phenylalanine over 14 residues. Only the CDR3 part of the read is kept: 42 bases, read in frame from the first base. The junction shows trimming of 6 bases on V and 2 bases on J, plus 12 bases between the germline ends. cDNA synthesis used template-switch 5'RACE with a primer carrying a 10-nucleotide random unique molecular identifier tagging each TCR transcript. Every sequencing run yielded over 180 million TCR-beta sequences covering 15-18 subjects. The RNeasy kit was used for extraction of total RNA. Using the KAPA Real-time Library Amplification kit, TCR-beta VDJ regions were amplified with primers for the TCR constant region and the 5'RACE anchor. A first PCR added sample indexes and Illumina adaptors, after which a second PCR increased the library yield. After purification with Ampure beads, the TCR product of roughly 650 bp was size-selected on a 2% E-gel SizeSelection system. Library quality was checked on a Bioanalyzer, concentration was measured with Qubit, and libraries were quantified with the Kapa Library Quantification kit before pooling. Libraries were sequenced paired-end 2 x 150 bp on an Illumina HiSeq 2500. To increase sequence diversity, about 23-32% phiX was spiked into each library pool. Per the source publication's procedure: Quality-filtered reads were processed with the UMI-based MiGEC pipeline, and over 90% of raw TCR sequences were removed by the MiGEC pipeline during error correction. VDJ genes were aligned to IMGT germline references, and each clonotype was defined by a unique CDR3 amino acid sequence together with V-J genes. Clonal expansion, Shannon diversity and CDR3 relatedness (CalcPairwiseDistances, ClusterSamples) were evaluated with VDJtools, and phylogenetic trees were built with CLCbio workbench. Expanded clones were defined as having at least 8 unique UMIs, based on coefficient-of-variation modelling across technical triplicates. TCRdb reanalyzed the raw reads on its own, using fastp at Q25 for trimming and MiXCR for clone calling, and kept in-frame beta chains. Each CDR3 protein appears once, grouped with its most common genes and DNA. It is TCRdb's table, rather than the study itself, that gives the V and J calls and clone size. The sample table holds roughly 53,000 distinct CDR3 sequences, of which approximately 8.4% were seen once. Over 1.5% of the sample is taken by the ten largest.

What the authors observed across the whole study: The highest TCR clonal expansion was observed in HAM/TSP patients, whereas the lowest was observed in MS patients, even when compared with healthy controls. Across subjects, expanded clones never shared an identical CDR3 amino acid sequence, which suggests that the TCR-beta repertoires in every group were private.

This specimen's time point label, interpreted: longitudinal time-point 3. The healthy controls were volunteers from a blood bank in Maryland, USA. For unsorted PBMC libraries, 2 million PBMCs were used after storage in RNAlater at -80 degrees C until RNA extraction. Peripheral blood underwent Ficoll-Hypaque density gradient centrifugation to isolate PBMCs, which were then cryopreserved in liquid nitrogen. The V gene is TRBV25-1 and the J gene is TRBJ2-3, with the D call tentatively TRBD1 or TRBD2, each fitting 5 bases. Sequencing input: PBMCs. This receptor was obtained from a woman in her 40s in good health. The nucleotide sequence is TGTGCCAGCAGCTGGGACGGCTACACAGATACGCAGTATTTT. Its product reads: CASSWDGYTDTQYF. Full variable domain (CDR3 extended with the reference TRBV25-1 and TRBJ2-3 proteins): EADIYQTPRYLVIGTGKKITLECSQTMGHDKMYWYQQDPGMELHLIHYSYGVNSTEKGDLSSESTVSRIRTEHFPLTLESARPSHTSQYLCASSWDGYTDTQYFGPGTRLTVL.